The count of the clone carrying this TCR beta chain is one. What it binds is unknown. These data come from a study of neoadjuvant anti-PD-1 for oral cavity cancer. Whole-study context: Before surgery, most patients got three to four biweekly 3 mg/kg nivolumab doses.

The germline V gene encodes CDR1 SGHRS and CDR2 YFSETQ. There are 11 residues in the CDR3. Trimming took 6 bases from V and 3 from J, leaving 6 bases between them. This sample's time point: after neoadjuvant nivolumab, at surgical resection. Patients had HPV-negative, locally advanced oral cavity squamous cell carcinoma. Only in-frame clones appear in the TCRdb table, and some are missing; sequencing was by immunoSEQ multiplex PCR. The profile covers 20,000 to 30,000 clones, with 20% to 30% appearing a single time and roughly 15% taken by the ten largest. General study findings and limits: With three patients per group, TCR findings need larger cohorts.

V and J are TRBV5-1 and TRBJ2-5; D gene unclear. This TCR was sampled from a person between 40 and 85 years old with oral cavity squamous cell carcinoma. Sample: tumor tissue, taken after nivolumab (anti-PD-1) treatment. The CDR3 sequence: CASTSKETQYF. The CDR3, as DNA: TGCGCCAGCACCTCAAAAGAGACCCAGTACTTC.